The entry below gives a single T cell receptor beta chain sequence along with its context. Its antigen is still unknown. Other DNA sequences within the sample encode an identical CDR3. Germline V gene data show CDR1 as SGHRS and CDR2 as YFSETQ. V was cut by 4 bases and J by 5 bases, with 12 bases left in between. The CDR3 length is 14 residues. The assay was immunoSEQ multiplex PCR, and TCRdb's table has in-frame clones only and misses some. The table records under 1,100,000 clones, around 75% of them present only once. This entry is derived from a study of shared clonotypes between healthy human individuals. Whole-study results and caveats: The low donor count limited represented genetic and exposure-history diversity.

Naive CD45RA+ and memory CD45RA-negative subsets were split from CD4+ cells. This clonotype originated in a young man in good health. The material sequenced was memory CD4+ T cells sorted from blood. Subset of the sample: CD45RA-negative fraction. The chain couples TRBV5-1 to TRBJ1-4, with D maybe TRBD1 (5 bases). Here the CDR3 reads CASSVGQGNEKLFF. CDR3 nucleotides: TGCGCCAGCAGCGTAGGCCAGGGAAATGAAAAACTGTTTTTT.